These 5 T cell receptor beta chains were sequenced from one sample in a study of shared clonotypes between healthy human individuals (dated by TCRdb to the early 2020s). The library was made by the immunoSEQ multiplex PCR assay. Not all clones reach the TCRdb copy of this immuneACCESS table, which keeps in-frame sequences only. Checked studies attribute under half of the gap to unresolved V genes and leave the rest unexplained. The sample yields a few million clones; roughly 90% were counted once. Of the sample, about 0.36% is held by the ten largest clones. What was sequenced was naive CD4+ T cells from PBMCs. According to the study, the label for this sample's cell subset or site signals: CD45RA+ positively selected. The receptors come from a young man in good health. Some clones in this sample may be carry-over from other donors' samples.

The chain is built from TRBV11-2 and TRBJ2-2; weak D call: TRBD2 (6 bases). CDR3 length equals 16 residues. V was clipped by 5 bases and J by 1 base, with 14 bases between them. Germline V lookup: CDR1 SGHAT, CDR2 FQNNGV. CDR3 residues: CASSVTGTLNTGELFF. The CDR3 nucleotides are TGTGCCAGCAGCGTGACCGGGACTTTGAACACCGGGGAGCTGTTTTTT. The variable domain in full, with the rest retrieved from reference TRBV11-2 and TRBJ2-2, is EAGVAQSPRYKIIEKRQSVAFWCNPISGHATLYWYQQILGQGPKLLIQFQNNGVVDDSQLPKDRFSAERLKGVDSTLKIQPAKLEDSAVYLCASSVTGTLNTGELFFGEGSRLTVL.

V usage is TRBV2 and J usage is TRBJ1-4; TRBD1 is a possible D gene (6 bases). Germline V CDR1 and CDR2: SNHLY, FYNNEI. Trimming stripped 7 bases from V and 8 bases from J, with 11 bases between. The CDR3 contains 12 residues. The CDR3 DNA reads TGTGCCAGCACAGGGGTTGGCGAAAAACTGTTTTTT. Translation: CASTGVGEKLFF.

This clone came up a few times. The CDR3 protein is CASTTALNTEAFF. The DNA for the CDR3 is TGTGCCAGCACCACGGCCCTGAACACTGAAGCTTTCTTT. This chain connects TRBV28 to TRBJ1-1, with unresolved D. This CDR3 has 13 residues. Germline loops: CDR1 MDHEN, CDR2 SYDVKM. Trimming removed 7 bases at V and 0 bases at J, with 9 bases between.

The rearrangement links TRBV7-3 to TRBJ2-2; 7 bases fit TRBD1. With 3 bases clipped from V and 2 bases from J, the junction kept 3 bases outside the gene matches. Germline CDR1 reads SGHTA; CDR2 reads FQGTGA. The CDR3 consists of 15 residues. CDR3 sequence reads: CASSFTGANTGELFF. Here the CDR3 DNA reads TGTGCCAGCAGCTTTACAGGGGCCAACACCGGGGAGCTGTTTTTT.

This chain uses TRBV7-9 with TRBJ2-6, with D hard to call. The CDR3 loop spans 14 amino acids. CDR1 and CDR2 (germline): SEHNR, FQNEAQ (reference sequence). The V and J ends lost 5 bases and 2 bases respectively, with 7 bases between them. This CDR3 reads CASSPTPGANVLTF. CDR3 DNA sequence: TGTGCCAGCAGCCCAACCCCTGGGGCCAACGTCCTGACTTTC.